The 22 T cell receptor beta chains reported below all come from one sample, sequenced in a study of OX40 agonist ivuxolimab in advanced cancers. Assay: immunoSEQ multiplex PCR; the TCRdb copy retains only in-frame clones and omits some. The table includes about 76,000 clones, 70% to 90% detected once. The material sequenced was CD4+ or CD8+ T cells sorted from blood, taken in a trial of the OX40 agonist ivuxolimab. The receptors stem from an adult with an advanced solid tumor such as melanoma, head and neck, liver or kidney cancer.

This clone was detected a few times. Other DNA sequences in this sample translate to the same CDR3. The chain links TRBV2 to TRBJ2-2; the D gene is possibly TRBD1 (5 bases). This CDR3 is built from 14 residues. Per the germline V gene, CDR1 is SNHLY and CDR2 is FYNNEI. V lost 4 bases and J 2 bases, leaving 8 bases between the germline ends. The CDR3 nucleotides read TGTGCCAGCAGTGTCACAGGCAACACCGGGGAGCTGTTTTTT. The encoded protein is CASSVTGNTGELFF.

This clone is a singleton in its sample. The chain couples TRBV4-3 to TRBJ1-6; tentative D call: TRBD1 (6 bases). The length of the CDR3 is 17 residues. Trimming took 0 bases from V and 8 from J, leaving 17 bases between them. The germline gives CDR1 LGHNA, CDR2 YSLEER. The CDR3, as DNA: TGCGCCAGCAGCCAAGATCCCCCAGGGGAGGTAGATTCACCCCTCCACTTT. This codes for CASSQDPPGEVDSPLHF.

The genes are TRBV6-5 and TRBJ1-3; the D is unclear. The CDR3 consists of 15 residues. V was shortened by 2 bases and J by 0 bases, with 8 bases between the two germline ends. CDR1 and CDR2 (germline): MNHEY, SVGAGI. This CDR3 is CASSYHSASGNTIYF. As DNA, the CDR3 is TGTGCCAGCAGTTACCACAGTGCCTCTGGAAACACCATATATTTT.

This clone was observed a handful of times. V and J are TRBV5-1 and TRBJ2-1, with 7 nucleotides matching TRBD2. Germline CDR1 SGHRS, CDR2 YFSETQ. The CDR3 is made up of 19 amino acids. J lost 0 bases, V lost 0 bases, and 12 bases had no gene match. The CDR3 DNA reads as TGCGCCAGCAGCTTGGCCATGGGAGGGACTTTAAGCTCCTACAATGAGCAGTTCTTC. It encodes CASSLAMGGTLSSYNEQFF.

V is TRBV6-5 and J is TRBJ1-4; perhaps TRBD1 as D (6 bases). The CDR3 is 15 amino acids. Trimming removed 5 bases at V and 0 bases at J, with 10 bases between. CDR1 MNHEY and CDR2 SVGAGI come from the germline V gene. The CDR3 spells CASSKDRPTNEKLFF. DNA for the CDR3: TGTGCCAGCAGTAAGGACAGACCAACTAATGAAAAACTGTTTTTT.

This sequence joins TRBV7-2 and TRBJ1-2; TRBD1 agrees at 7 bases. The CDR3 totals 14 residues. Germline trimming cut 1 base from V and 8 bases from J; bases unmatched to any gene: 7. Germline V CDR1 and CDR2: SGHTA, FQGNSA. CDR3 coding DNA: TGTGCCAGCAGCTTAGGAGGGGACAGTCAGGGCTACACCTTC. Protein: CASSLGGDSQGYTF. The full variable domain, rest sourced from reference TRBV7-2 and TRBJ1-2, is GAGVSQSPSNKVTEKGKDVELRCDPISGHTALYWYRQSLGQGLEFLIYFQGNSAPDKSGLPSDRFSAERTGGSVSTLTIQRTQQEDSAVYLCASSLGGDSQGYTFGSGTRLTVV.

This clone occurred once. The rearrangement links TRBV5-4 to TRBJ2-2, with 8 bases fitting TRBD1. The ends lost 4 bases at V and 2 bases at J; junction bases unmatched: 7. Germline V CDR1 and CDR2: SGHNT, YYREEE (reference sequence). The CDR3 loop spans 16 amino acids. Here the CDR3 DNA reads TGTGCCAGCAGCCCCCCCGGGACAGGAAACACCGGGGAGCTGTTTTTT. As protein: CASSPPGTGNTGELFF.

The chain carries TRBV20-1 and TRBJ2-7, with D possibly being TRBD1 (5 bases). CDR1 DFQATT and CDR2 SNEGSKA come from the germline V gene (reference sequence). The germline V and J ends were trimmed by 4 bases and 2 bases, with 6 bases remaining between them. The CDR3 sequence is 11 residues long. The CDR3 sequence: CSAKTAYEQYF. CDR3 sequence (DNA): TGCAGTGCTAAGACAGCCTACGAGCAGTACTTC.

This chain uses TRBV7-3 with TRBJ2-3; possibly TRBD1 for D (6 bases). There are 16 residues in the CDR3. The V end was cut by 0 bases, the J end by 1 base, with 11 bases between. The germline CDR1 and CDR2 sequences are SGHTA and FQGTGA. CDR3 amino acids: CASSLTQGMGTDTQYF. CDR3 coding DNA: TGTGCCAGCAGCTTAACACAGGGAATGGGCACAGATACGCAGTATTTT.

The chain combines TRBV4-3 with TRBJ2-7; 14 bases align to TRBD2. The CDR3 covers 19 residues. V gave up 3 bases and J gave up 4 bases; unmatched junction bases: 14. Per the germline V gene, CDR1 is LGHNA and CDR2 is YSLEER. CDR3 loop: CASSHRLAGGPGEIYEQYF. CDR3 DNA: TGCGCCAGCAGCCACCGACTAGCGGGGGGGCCAGGAGAAATTTACGAGCAGTACTTC.

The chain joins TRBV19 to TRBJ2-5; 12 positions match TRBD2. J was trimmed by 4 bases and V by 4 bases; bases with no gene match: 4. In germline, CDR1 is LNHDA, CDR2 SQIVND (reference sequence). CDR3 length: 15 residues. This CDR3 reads CASSNLAGGPETQYF. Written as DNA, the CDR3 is TGTGCCAGTAGTAACCTAGCGGGGGGGCCAGAGACCCAGTACTTC.

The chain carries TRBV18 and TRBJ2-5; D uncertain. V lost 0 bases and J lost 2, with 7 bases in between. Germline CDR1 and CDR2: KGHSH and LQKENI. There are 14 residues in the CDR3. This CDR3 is CASSPPNSQETQYF. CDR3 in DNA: TGTGCCAGCTCACCACCTAATTCACAAGAGACCCAGTACTTC.

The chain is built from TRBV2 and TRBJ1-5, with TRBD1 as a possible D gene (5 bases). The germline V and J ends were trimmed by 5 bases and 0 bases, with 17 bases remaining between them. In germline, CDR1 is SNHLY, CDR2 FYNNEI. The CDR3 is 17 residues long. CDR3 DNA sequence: TGTGCCAGCAGTCTGGGGGGACTTCTGGTTAGCAATCAGCCCCAGCATTTT. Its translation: CASSLGGLLVSNQPQHF.

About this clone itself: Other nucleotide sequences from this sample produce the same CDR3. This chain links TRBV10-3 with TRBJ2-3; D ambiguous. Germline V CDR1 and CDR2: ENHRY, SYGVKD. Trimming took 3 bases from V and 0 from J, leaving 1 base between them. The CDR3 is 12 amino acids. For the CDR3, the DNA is TGTGCCATCAGTGAAAGCACAGATACGCAGTATTTT. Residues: CAISESTDTQYF.

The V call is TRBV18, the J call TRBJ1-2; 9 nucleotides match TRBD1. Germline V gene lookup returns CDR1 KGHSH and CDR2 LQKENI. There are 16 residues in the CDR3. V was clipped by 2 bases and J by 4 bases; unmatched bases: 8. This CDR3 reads CASSPADRGSGYGYTF. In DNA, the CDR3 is TGTGCCAGCTCACCAGCCGACAGGGGGTCAGGCTATGGCTACACCTTC.

The CDR3 reads CASSHRQTGGAGNTIYF. CDR3 bases: TGTGCCAGCAGCCACCGACAGACAGGGGGAGCTGGAAACACCATATATTTT. The rearrangement uses TRBV5-4 and TRBJ1-3, with 9 bases lining up with TRBD1. This CDR3 is built from 17 residues. V dropped 4 bases and J dropped 2; count of bases not matched to a gene: 10. Germline assignment: CDR1 SGHNT and CDR2 YYREEE (reference sequence).

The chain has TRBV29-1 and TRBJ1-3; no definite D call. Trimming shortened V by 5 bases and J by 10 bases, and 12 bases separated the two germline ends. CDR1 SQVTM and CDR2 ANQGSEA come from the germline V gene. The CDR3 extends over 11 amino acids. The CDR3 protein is CSVSNYPTIYF. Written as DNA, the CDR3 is TGCAGCGTTTCCAATTATCCAACCATATATTTT.

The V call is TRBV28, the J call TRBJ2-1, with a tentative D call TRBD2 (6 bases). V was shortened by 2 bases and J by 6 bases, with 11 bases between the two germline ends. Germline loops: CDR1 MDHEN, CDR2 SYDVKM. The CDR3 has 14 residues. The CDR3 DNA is TGTGCCAGCAGTTTACCCCTGGGAGGCAATGAGCAGTTCTTC. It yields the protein CASSLPLGGNEQFF.

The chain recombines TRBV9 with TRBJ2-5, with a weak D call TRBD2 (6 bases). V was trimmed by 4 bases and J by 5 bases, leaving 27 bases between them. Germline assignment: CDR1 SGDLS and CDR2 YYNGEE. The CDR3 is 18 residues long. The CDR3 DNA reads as TGTGCCAGCAGCCCCGGCCACGGGGGTAGGGCCCAGCGCGAGACCCAGTACTTC. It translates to CASSPGHGGRAQRETQYF. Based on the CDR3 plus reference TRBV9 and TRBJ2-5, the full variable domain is DSGVTQTPKHLITATGQRVTLRCSPRSGDLSVYWYQQSLDQGLQFLIQYYNGEERAKGNILERFSAQQFPDLHSELNLSSLELGDSALYFCASSPGHGGRAQRETQYFGPGTRLLVL.

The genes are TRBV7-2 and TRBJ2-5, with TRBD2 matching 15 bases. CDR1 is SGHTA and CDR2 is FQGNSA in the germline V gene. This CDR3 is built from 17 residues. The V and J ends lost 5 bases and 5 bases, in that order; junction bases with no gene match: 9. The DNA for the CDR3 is TGTGCCAGCAGCGGACTAGCGGGGGGGCTGCCGGGTGAGACCCAGTACTTC. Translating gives CASSGLAGGLPGETQYF.

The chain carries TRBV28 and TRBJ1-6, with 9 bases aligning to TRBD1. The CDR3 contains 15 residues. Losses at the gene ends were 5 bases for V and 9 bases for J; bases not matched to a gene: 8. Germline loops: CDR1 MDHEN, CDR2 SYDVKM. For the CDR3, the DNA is TGTGCCAGCAGTATACGGGACAGGGACTCTTCACCCCTCCACTTT. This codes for CASSIRDRDSSPLHF.

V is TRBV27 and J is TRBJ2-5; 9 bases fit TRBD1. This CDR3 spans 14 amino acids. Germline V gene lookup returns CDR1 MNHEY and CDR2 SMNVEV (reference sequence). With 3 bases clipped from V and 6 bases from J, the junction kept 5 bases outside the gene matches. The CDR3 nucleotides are TGTGCCAGCAGTTTCGGGACAGGGAGCAAGACCCAGTACTTC. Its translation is CASSFGTGSKTQYF.